The entry that follows covers one T cell receptor beta chain sequence. These data originate in a study of blood T cell repertoires in COVID-19. For the study at large: COVID-19 samples collected from the United States, Italy and Spain covered acute and convalescent phases. The analysed material was cDNA or gDNA that came from T cells, B-cell-depleted T cells, or PBMCs.

V gave up 3 bases and J gave up 14 bases; unmatched junction bases: 12. CDR1 is SGDLS, CDR2 YYNGEE, per germline. The CDR3 sequence is 14 residues long. In the study's own analysis: How many nucleated cells were present was estimated from reference gene primer amplification. Libraries were prepared by immunoSEQ multiplex PCR; TCRdb keeps only in-frame clonotypes and omits some of them. D and trimming come from the DNA, and the V and J calls and clone size come from that table. Among more than 150,000 clones listed, about 80% were seen once. The sequence was obtained from a human donor in a cohort sampled during active COVID-19. The sequencing input was peripheral blood. The chain recombines TRBV9 with TRBJ2-1; 9 nucleotides agree with TRBD1. The CDR3 DNA follows: TGTGCCAGCAGCGGCACAGGGGGCTACTCCCCTAAGTTCTTC. The encoded protein is CASSGTGGYSPKFF.